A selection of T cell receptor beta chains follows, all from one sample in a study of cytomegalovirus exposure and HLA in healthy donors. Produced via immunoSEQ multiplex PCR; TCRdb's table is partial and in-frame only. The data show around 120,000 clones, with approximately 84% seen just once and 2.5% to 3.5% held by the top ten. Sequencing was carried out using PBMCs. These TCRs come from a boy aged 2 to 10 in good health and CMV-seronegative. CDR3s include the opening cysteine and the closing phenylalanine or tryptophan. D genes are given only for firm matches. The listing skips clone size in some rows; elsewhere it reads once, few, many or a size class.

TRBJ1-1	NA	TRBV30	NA	TGTGCCTGGAGCCGGGCGGGGAGAAACACTGAAGCTTTCTTT	CAWSRAGRNTEAFF
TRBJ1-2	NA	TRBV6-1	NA	TGTGCCAGCAGTGATGGAGAGTCGGATGGCTACACCTTC	CASSDGESDGYTF
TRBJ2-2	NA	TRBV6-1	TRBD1	TGTGCCAGCCCCGGGACAGGGGAGACCGGGGAGCTGTTTTTT	CASPGTGETGELFF
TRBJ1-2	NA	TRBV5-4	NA	TGTGCCAGCAGCTTGGGCAGTACTAACTATGGCTACACCTTC	CASSLGSTNYGYTF
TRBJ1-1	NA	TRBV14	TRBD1	TGTGCCAGCAGCCCCCCCTTGTACAGGGGGCAAGCTTTCTTT	CASSPPLYRGQAFF
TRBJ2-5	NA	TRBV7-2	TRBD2	TGTGCCAGCAGTAGTAGGGGGACTAGCGGGGGGGCGGGAGAGACCCAGTACTTC	CASSSRGTSGGAGETQYF
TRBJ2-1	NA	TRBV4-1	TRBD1	TGCGCCAGCACCAGCTGGACAGGGGCAATCTACAATGAGCAGTTCTTC	CASTSWTGAIYNEQFF
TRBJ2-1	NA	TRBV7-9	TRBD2	TGTGCCAGCAGCTCGGGACTAGCGCAGAACAATGAGCAGTTCTTC	CASSSGLAQNNEQFF
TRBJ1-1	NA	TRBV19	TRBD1	TGTGCCAGTAGTTCTCCGGGGACAGGGAACACTGAAGCTTTCTTT	CASSSPGTGNTEAFF
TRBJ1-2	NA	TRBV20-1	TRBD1	TGCAGTGCTACGACAGGGAGTGGCTACACCTTC	CSATTGSGYTF
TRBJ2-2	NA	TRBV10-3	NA	TGTGCCATCAGTGTAGCCACCGGGGAGCTGTTTTTT	CAISVATGELFF
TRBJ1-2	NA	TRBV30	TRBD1	TGTGCCTGGAGCGTCTACAGGGGTCCTGGGAGGAAAGGCTACACCTTC	CAWSVYRGPGRKGYTF
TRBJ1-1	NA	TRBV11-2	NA	TGTGCCAGCAGCATAACTTGGGGGGGGAACACTGAAGCTTTCTTT	CASSITWGGNTEAFF
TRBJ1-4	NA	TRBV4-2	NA	TGTGCCAGCAGCCAAGAGCAGGGGTGGGGTCGTCGTGGGTCGGCTAATGAAAAACTGTTTTTT	CASSQEQGWGRRGSANEKLFF
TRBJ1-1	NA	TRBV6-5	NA	TGTGCCAGCAGTTACTTAAAGAGGATCGGCACTGAAGCTTTCTTT	CASSYLKRIGTEAFF
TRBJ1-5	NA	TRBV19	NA	TGTGCCAGTACCCCCAGGGGAGTGACTAGCAATCAGCCCCAGCATTTT	CASTPRGVTSNQPQHF
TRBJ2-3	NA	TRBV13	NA	TGTGCCAGCAGCTCCGGAGGGTCTGCGTACACAGATACGCAGTATTTT	CASSSGGSAYTDTQYF
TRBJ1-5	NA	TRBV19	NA	TGTGCCAGTAGTATAAGTGGAGGCTCGGATCAGCCCCAGCATTTT	CASSISGGSDQPQHF
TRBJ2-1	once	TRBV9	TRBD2	TGTGCCAGCAGCGTAGTACTAGCGGGCAATGAGCAGTTCTTC	CASSVVLAGNEQFF
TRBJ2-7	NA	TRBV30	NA	TGTGCCTGGAGTGTACACCAGGGGAACGAGCAGTACTTC	CAWSVHQGNEQYF
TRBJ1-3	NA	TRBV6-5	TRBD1	TGTGCCAGCAGTCCTGACAGGGGTTATGGAAACACCATATATTTT	CASSPDRGYGNTIYF
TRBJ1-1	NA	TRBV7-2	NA	TGTGCCAGCAGCTACAGGGAGAACACTGAAGCTTTCTTT	CASSYRENTEAFF
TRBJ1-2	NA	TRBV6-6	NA	TGTGCCAGCATCCCTGGGGGCAGCCTTTTTTATGGCTACACCTTC	CASIPGGSLFYGYTF
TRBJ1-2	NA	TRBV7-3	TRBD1	TGTGCCAGCAGCCCAGAGGGGGCAGGTGGCTACACCTTC	CASSPEGAGGYTF
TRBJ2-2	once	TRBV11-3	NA	TGTGCCAGCAGCCCACAGAGCCCCTTGGGCGGGGAGCTGTTTTTT	CASSPQSPLGGELFF
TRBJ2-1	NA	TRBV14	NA	TGTGCCAGCAGCCAAGGTCGAGCGGGTGGATACAATGAGCAGTTCTTC	CASSQGRAGGYNEQFF
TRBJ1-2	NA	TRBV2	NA	TGTGCCAGCAGTGAAGCACCCTTCGAGGGCGGCTACACCTTC	CASSEAPFEGGYTF